Shown below are 27 T cell receptor beta chains from a single sample sequenced in a study of T cell clonotyping in hematopoietic cell transplantation. Clones were read by immunoSEQ multiplex PCR, and TCRdb kept only the in-frame ones, dropping some. The data contain some 27,000 clones, approximately 77% of them singletons. Time point denoted: recipient sample about 28 days before transplant, after cytoreduction. The sequenced sample was peripheral blood mononuclear cells, obtained before stem cell transplant. The source of these receptors is a man in his forties with acute myeloid leukemia. Some clones in this sample may be carry-over from other donors' samples.

This clone was seen just once. V gene TRBV6-6 combines with J gene TRBJ1-1; tentative D call: TRBD1 (6 bases). The CDR3 runs to 16 residues. Trimming shortened V by 4 bases and J by 6 bases, and 21 bases separated the two germline ends. Per germline, CDR1 MNHNY and CDR2 SVGAGI (reference sequence). The CDR3 region is CASSWERGGAGAEAFF. CDR3 bases: TGTGCCAGCAGTTGGGAAAGGGGGGGGGCGGGCGCTGAAGCTTTCTTT.

V gene TRBV19 combines with J gene TRBJ1-1; unclear D gene. The CDR3 is 13 amino acids. V dropped 6 bases and J dropped 5 bases, with 13 bases sitting between them. Germline-derived CDR1 and CDR2 are LNHDA and SQIVND (reference sequence). The CDR3 loop reads CASSPLPETEAFF. The CDR3 DNA sequence: TGTGCCAGTAGCCCCCTTCCAGAGACTGAAGCTTTCTTT.

V and J are TRBV5-6 and TRBJ1-2; 7 nucleotides agree with TRBD1. Germline trimming cut 4 bases from V and 4 bases from J; bases unmatched to any gene: 4. The CDR3 sequence is 13 residues long. The germline V gene has CDR1 SGHDT and CDR2 YYEEEE. The CDR3 is CASSRDSFYGYTF. The DNA of the CDR3 is TGTGCCAGCAGCCGGGACAGCTTCTATGGCTACACCTTC.

The chain has TRBV29-1 and TRBJ1-1, with D possibly being TRBD1 (5 bases). Trimming cost V 3 bases and J 4 bases, with 6 bases left between them. Germline CDR1 reads SQVTM; CDR2 reads ANQGSEA. This CDR3 region has 11 residues. This CDR3 reads CSVDRATEAFF. The CDR3 DNA reads TGCAGCGTTGACAGGGCCACTGAAGCTTTCTTT.

The CDR3 here is CASSRTSGSPPGEQYF. CDR3 DNA: TGCGCCAGCAGCCGGACTAGCGGGTCCCCTCCGGGCGAGCAGTACTTC. The chain links TRBV5-1 to TRBJ2-7; 11 nucleotides align to TRBD2. CDR1 SGHRS and CDR2 YFSETQ come from the germline V gene. The CDR3 consists of 16 residues. V was clipped by 4 bases and J by 6 bases; unmatched bases: 12.

The J gene is TRBJ2-1, the V gene TRBV5-1; D gene unclear. This CDR3 contains 15 residues. The V end was cut by 1 base, the J end by 4 bases, with 12 bases between. CDR1 is SGHRS, CDR2 YFSETQ, per germline. The CDR3 sequence: CASSLPTERYNEQFF. The CDR3, as DNA: TGCGCCAGCAGCTTGCCGACCGAACGGTACAATGAGCAGTTCTTC.

A single count supports this clone. J is TRBJ2-7 and V is TRBV10-3; D may be TRBD2 (5 bases). Trimming cost V 2 bases and J 3 bases, with 5 bases left between them. Germline V gives CDR1 ENHRY, CDR2 SYGVKD. There are 12 residues in the CDR3. The CDR3 coding sequence is TGTGCCATCAGTGAGGCGGGCTACGAGCAGTACTTC. Translation: CAISEAGYEQYF.

This sequence joins TRBV11-2 and TRBJ1-1; D unclear. The CDR3 has 15 amino acids. The V end lost 5 bases, the J end lost 3 bases, and 16 bases lay between the germline ends. Looked up from germline, CDR1 is SGHAT and CDR2 is FQNNGV. In nucleotides, the CDR3 is TGTGCCAGCAGCGGAGCTCTTGGCGGGTACACTGAAGCTTTCTTT. This translates into CASSGALGGYTEAFF.

This clone was seen once. The V call is TRBV30, the J call TRBJ1-5; D not certain. The CDR3 consists of 14 residues. Germline assignment: CDR1 GTSNPN and CDR2 SVGIG (reference sequence). Trimming shortened V by 2 bases and J by 1 base, and 9 bases separated the two germline ends. CDR3 sequence reads: CAWSTRASNQPQHF. The CDR3 DNA sequence: TGTGCCTGGAGTACCCGTGCGAGCAATCAGCCCCAGCATTTT.

V usage is TRBV27 and J usage is TRBJ2-7; 10 bases are shared with TRBD1. This CDR3 spans 15 amino acids. With V trimmed by 5 bases and J by 3 bases, 7 bases remained unmatched. The V gene's germline CDR1 is MNHEY and CDR2 SMNVEV (reference sequence). In nucleotides, the CDR3 is TGTGCCAGCAGTGAAGGGGGACAGGGGATCTACGAGCAGTACTTC. Translated, it gives CASSEGGQGIYEQYF.

The gene calls are TRBV5-8 and TRBJ2-7; D is unclear. Trimming removed 1 base at V and 7 bases at J, with 12 bases between. The germline CDR1 and CDR2 sequences are SGHTS and YDEGEE. The CDR3 is made up of 13 amino acids. CDR3 bases: TGTGCCAGCAGCTTGTTGGGTGTGGGGGAGCAGTACTTC. Encoded protein: CASSLLGVGEQYF.

The V and J genes are TRBV30 and TRBJ1-2; D is unclear. The CDR3 contains 13 residues. The germline V and J ends were trimmed by 3 bases and 2 bases, with 10 bases remaining between them. CDR1 and CDR2 from the germline V gene are GTSNPN and SVGIG (reference sequence). CDR3 coding DNA: TGTGCCTGGAGGACCTCCCGGAACTATGGCTACACCTTC. Its translation is CAWRTSRNYGYTF.

The V gene is TRBV29-1, the J gene TRBJ2-1; 10 nucleotides line up with TRBD1. Per the germline V gene, CDR1 is SQVTM and CDR2 is ANQGSEA. The length of the CDR3 is 16 residues. V lost 4 bases, J lost 8 bases, and 14 bases stayed unmatched. CDR3 sequence reads: CSVVQRGTGVRDEQFF. In DNA form, the CDR3 reads TGCAGCGTTGTGCAGAGAGGGACAGGGGTACGCGATGAGCAGTTCTTC.

In this sample, this clone turned up a few times. The rearrangement links TRBV2 to TRBJ1-2; D unclear. The germline V gene has CDR1 SNHLY and CDR2 FYNNEI. The CDR3 spans 12 residues. V dropped 9 bases and J dropped 8 bases, with 16 bases sitting between them. The CDR3 region is CASGFLKRGYTF. The CDR3 nucleotides read TGTGCCAGTGGGTTCTTAAAGCGGGGCTACACCTTC.

This clone was picked up one time. The rearrangement joins TRBV4-2 to TRBJ2-1; D gene ambiguous. CDR3 length: 19 amino acids. Germline CDR1 is LGHNA and CDR2 is YNFKEQ. V lost 0 bases, J lost 6 bases, and 24 bases lay in between. The CDR3 DNA sequence: TGTGCCAGCAGCCAAGATTTTAGGGTTTCGGAGACCACCACCAATGAGCAGTTCTTC. This codes for CASSQDFRVSETTTNEQFF.

The chain couples TRBV28 to TRBJ2-7; 11 nucleotides agree with TRBD1. The CDR3 loop spans 15 amino acids. V shed 2 bases and J 2 bases; nucleotides not matched to a gene: 2. CDR1 is MDHEN and CDR2 is SYDVKM in the germline V gene. The CDR3 nucleotides are TGTGCCAGCAGTTTACCGGGACAGGGGGCCTACGAGCAGTACTTC. Translating gives CASSLPGQGAYEQYF.

The chain employs TRBV30 and TRBJ2-7, with a weak D call TRBD1 (6 bases). The CDR3 is 14 amino acids. Germline V lookup: CDR1 GTSNPN, CDR2 SVGIG (reference sequence). V was cut by 0 bases and J by 2 bases, with 11 bases left in between. The CDR3: CAWSVIGDTYEQYF. The CDR3 nucleotides read TGTGCCTGGAGTGTAATAGGGGACACCTACGAGCAGTACTTC.

The chain has TRBV6-4 and TRBJ2-1; 12 nucleotides line up with TRBD2. Germline V gene data show CDR1 as MRHNA and CDR2 as SNTAGT. This CDR3 is built from 14 residues. The V gene end was trimmed by 6 bases and the J gene end by 8 bases; junction bases not matched to a gene: 5. The CDR3 DNA sequence: TGTGCCAGCAGCAGACTAGCGGGGGAAGATGAGCAGTTCTTC. Translated: CASSRLAGEDEQFF.

V gene TRBV11-1 combines with J gene TRBJ2-5, with 7 nucleotides matching TRBD1. Germline CDR1 reads SGHAT; CDR2 reads FQDESV (reference sequence). Trimming cost V 2 bases and J 4 bases; bases outside gene matches: 4. The CDR3 is 14 residues long. In nucleotides, the CDR3 is TGTGCCAGCAGCTTAATACAGGGGTCAGAGACCCAGTACTTC. It encodes CASSLIQGSETQYF. Complete variable domain (other parts from reference TRBV11-1 and TRBJ2-5): EAEVAQSPRYKITEKSQAVAFWCDPISGHATLYWYRQILGQGPELLVQFQDESVVDDSQLPKDRFSAERLKGVDSTLKIQPAELGDSAMYLCASSLIQGSETQYFGPGTRLLVL.

This clone was seen a handful of times. CDR3 residues: CASSPPQNTEAFF. In DNA, the CDR3 is TGTGCCAGCTCACCACCGCAGAACACTGAAGCTTTCTTT. The rearrangement links TRBV18 to TRBJ1-1; D is unclear. From germline, CDR1 is KGHSH and CDR2 LQKENI. V was cut by 0 bases and J by 1 base, with 3 bases left in between. This CDR3 contains 13 residues.

This clone came up once. The chain combines TRBV28 with TRBJ1-5, with 9 bases aligning to TRBD1. The CDR3 has 15 residues. CDR1 is MDHEN, CDR2 SYDVKM, per germline. The ends lost 2 bases at V and 9 bases at J; junction bases unmatched: 8. Here the CDR3 DNA reads TGTGCCAGCAGTTTAAGGACAGGGGCCTCGGGGCCCCAGCATTTT. The encoded protein is CASSLRTGASGPQHF.

This chain joins TRBV19 and TRBJ2-6, with TRBD2 identical over 9 bases. Trimming removed 5 bases from V and 4 bases from J; junction bases left unmatched: 9. The germline V gene encodes CDR1 LNHDA and CDR2 SQIVND (reference sequence). This CDR3 region has 17 residues. The DNA of the CDR3 is TGTGCCAGTAGTGGTCTAGCGGGAATTGTGGGGGCCAACGTCCTGACTTTC. Encoded protein: CASSGLAGIVGANVLTF.

V and J are TRBV5-6 and TRBJ2-7; TRBD2 matches at 9 bases. CDR3 length: 16 residues. The germline V gene encodes CDR1 SGHDT and CDR2 YYEEEE. The V and J ends lost 1 base and 0 bases, in that order; junction bases with no gene match: 5. CDR3 bases: TGTGCCAGCAGCTTGTTCGTTAGCGGGAGCTCCTACGAGCAGTACTTC. Protein sequence: CASSLFVSGSSYEQYF.

The chain couples TRBV15 to TRBJ2-2; D gene unclear. The germline V gene encodes CDR1 LNHNV and CDR2 YYDKDF (reference sequence). The CDR3 is made up of 13 amino acids. V was cut by 3 bases and J by 4 bases, with 6 bases left in between. CDR3 sequence reads: CATSSQSTGELFF. In nucleotides, the CDR3 is TGTGCCACCAGCAGTCAGAGCACCGGGGAGCTGTTTTTT.

This clone has a single count. This chain uses TRBV7-8 with TRBJ2-1; 8 bases line up with TRBD1. Unmatched junction bases numbered 2, after V lost 4 bases and J lost 0 bases. CDR1 and CDR2 from the germline V gene are SGHVS and FQNEAQ. The CDR3 has 15 residues. The CDR3 nucleotides read TGTGCCAGCAGCTCGGACAGGGTCTCCTACAATGAGCAGTTCTTC. It translates to CASSSDRVSYNEQFF.

The chain is built from TRBV27 and TRBJ2-1, with 7 bases lining up with TRBD2. The CDR3 has 13 amino acids. V shed 6 bases and J 5 bases; nucleotides not matched to a gene: 4. Germline loops: CDR1 MNHEY, CDR2 SMNVEV (reference sequence). CDR3 coding DNA: TGTGCCAGCAGGAGCGGGACGCACAATGAGCAGTTCTTC. This translates into CASRSGTHNEQFF.

This clone has just one count. The rearrangement links TRBV11-3 to TRBJ2-3, with D hard to call. The germline V and J ends were trimmed by 5 bases and 2 bases, with 5 bases remaining between them. This CDR3 comprises 12 residues. From germline, CDR1 is SGHNT and CDR2 YENEEA. The CDR3 loop is CASSHITDTQYF. Written as DNA, the CDR3 is TGTGCCAGCAGCCACATCACAGATACGCAGTATTTT.